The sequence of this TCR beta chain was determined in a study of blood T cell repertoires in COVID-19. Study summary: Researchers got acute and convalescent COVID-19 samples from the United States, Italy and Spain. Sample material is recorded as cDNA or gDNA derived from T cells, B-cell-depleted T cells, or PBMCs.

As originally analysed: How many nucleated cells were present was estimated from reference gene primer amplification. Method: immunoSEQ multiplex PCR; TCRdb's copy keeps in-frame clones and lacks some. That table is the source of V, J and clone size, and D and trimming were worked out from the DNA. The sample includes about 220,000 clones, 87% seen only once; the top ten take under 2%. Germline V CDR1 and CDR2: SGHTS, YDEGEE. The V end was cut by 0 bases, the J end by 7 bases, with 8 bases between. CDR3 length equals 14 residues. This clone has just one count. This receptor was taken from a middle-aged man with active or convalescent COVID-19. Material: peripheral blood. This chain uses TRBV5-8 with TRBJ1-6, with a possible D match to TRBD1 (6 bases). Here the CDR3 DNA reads TGTGCCAGCAGCTTGGGAACAGGGAATTCACCCCTCCACTTT. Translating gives CASSLGTGNSPLHF.